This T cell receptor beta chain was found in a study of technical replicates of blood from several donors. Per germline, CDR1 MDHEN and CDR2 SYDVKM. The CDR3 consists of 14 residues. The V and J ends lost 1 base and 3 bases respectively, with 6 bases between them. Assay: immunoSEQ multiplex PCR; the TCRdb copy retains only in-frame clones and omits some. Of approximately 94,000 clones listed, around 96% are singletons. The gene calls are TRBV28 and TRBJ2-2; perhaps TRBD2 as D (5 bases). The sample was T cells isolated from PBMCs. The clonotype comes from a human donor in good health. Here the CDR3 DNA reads TGTGCCAGCAGTTTATTGGGAGACACCGGGGAGCTGTTTTTT. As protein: CASSLLGDTGELFF.